This T cell receptor beta chain was sequenced in a study of blood T cell repertoires in COVID-19. Looking at the study overall: PBMCs, B-cell-depleted T cells, or T cells provided the cDNA or gDNA that made up the material.

Residents of about two dozen US areas, aged roughly 18 to 89 years, made up the participants. Exposed participants came across a COVID-19 case within 2 weeks before study entry. As originally analysed: From reference gene primer amplification, estimates of nucleated cell counts were derived. TCRdb's table, derived via immunoSEQ multiplex PCR, lists solely in-frame clones and lacks some. The V and J calls and clone size come from that table; D and trimming were worked out from the DNA. The sample carries about 280,000 clones, roughly 85% recorded once. The CDR3 covers 19 residues. Germline-derived CDR1 and CDR2 are WSHSY and SAAADI. V dropped 2 bases and J dropped 2; count of bases not matched to a gene: 12. This clone showed up just once.

The rearrangement joins TRBV10-2 to TRBJ2-7; 13 nucleotides align to TRBD2. This clonotype originated in a man aged 40-55 years who had been exposed to COVID-19. The sequenced sample was PBMCs or T cells enriched from blood (not recorded which). The CDR3 DNA follows: TGCGCCAGCAGTGAGGGGGGACTAGCGGGATCTGGGGCTGCCTACGAGCAGTACTTC. Amino acids: CASSEGGLAGSGAAYEQYF.